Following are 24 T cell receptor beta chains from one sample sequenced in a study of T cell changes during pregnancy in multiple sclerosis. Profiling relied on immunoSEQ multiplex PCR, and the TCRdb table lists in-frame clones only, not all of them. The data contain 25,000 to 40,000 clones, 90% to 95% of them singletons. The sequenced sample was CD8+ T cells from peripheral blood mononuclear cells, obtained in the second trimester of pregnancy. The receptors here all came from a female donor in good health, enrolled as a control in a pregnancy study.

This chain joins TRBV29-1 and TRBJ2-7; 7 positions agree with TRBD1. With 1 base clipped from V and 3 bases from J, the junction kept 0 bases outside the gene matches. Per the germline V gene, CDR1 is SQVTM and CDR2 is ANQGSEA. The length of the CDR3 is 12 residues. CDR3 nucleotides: TGCAGCGTTGAAGGGACAGGCTACGAGCAGTACTTC. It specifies CSVEGTGYEQYF.

CDR3 in DNA: TGTGCCAGCAGTTACTCAGGCAGGGGACGTCCCAACGTCCTGACTTTC. This gives the protein CASSYSGRGRPNVLTF. The chain links TRBV6-5 to TRBJ2-6; TRBD1 might be the D (6 bases). The CDR3 is 16 residues long. CDR1 and CDR2 from the germline V gene are MNHEY and SVGAGI. Trimming stripped 0 bases from V and 8 bases from J, with 14 bases between.

CDR3 bases: TGCGCCAGCAGCCTCCAGGGGGTTTTCCGGGAGACCCAGTACTTC. It codes for CASSLQGVFRETQYF. The V and J genes are TRBV4-1 and TRBJ2-5; 7 nucleotides line up with TRBD1. Germline CDR1 MGHRA, CDR2 YSYEKL. The CDR3 length is 15 residues. Trimming removed 4 bases from V and 5 bases from J; junction bases left unmatched: 10.

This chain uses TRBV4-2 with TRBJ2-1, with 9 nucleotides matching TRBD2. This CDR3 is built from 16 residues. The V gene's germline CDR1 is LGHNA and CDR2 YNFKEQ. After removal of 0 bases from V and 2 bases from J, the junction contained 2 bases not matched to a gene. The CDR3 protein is CASSQDGGGAYNEQFF. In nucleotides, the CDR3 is TGTGCCAGCAGCCAAGATGGCGGGGGGGCCTACAATGAGCAGTTCTTC.

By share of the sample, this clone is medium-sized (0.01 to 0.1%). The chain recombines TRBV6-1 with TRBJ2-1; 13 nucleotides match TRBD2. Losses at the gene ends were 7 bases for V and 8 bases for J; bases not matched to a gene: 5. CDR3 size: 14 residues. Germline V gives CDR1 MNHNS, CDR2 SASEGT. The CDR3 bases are TGTGCCAGCAAACTAGCGGGGGGGCCGGATGAGCAGTTCTTC. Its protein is CASKLAGGPDEQFF.

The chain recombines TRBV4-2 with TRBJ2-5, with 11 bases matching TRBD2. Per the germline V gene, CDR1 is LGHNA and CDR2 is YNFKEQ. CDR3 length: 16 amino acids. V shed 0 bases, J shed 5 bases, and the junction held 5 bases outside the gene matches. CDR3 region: CASSQDHSGGAETQYF. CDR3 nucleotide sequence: TGTGCCAGCAGCCAAGATCATAGCGGGGGGGCCGAGACCCAGTACTTC.

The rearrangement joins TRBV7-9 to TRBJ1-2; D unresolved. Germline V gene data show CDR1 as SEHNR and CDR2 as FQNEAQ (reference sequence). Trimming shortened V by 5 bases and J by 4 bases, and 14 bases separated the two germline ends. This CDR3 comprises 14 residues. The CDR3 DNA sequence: TGTGCCAGCAGCCCCCTTTTGGCTGGCTATGGCTACACCTTC. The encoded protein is CASSPLLAGYGYTF.

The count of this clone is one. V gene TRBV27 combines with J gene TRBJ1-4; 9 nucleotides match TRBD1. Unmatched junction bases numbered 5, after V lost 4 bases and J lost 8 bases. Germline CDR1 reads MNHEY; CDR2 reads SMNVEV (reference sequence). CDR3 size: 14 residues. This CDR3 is CASSWDRAHEKLFF. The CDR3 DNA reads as TGTGCCAGCAGTTGGGACAGGGCCCACGAAAAACTGTTTTTT.

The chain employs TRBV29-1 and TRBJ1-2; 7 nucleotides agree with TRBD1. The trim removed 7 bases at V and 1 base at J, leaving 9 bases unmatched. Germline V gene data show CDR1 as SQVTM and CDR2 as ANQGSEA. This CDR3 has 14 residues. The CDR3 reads CSADRRGVNYGYTF. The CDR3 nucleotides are TGCAGCGCCGATCGCAGGGGGGTTAACTATGGCTACACCTTC.

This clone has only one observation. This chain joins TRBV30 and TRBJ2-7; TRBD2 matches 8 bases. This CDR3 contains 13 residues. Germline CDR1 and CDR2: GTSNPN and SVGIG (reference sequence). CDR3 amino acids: CTSGGRKPYEQYF. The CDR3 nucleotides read TGTACTAGCGGCGGGCGAAAACCTTACGAGCAGTACTTC.

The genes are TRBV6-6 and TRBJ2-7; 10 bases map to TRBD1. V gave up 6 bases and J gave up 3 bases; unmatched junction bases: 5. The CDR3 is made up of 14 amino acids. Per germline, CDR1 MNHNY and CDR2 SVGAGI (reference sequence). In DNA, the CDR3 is TGTGCCAGCAGCTTCAGGGACAGGGGCTACGAGCAGTACTTC. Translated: CASSFRDRGYEQYF.

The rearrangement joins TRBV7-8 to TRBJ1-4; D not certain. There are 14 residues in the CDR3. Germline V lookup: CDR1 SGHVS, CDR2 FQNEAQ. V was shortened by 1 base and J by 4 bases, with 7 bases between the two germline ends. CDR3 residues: CASSLVTGNEKLFF. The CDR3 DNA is TGTGCCAGCAGCTTAGTAACGGGTAATGAAAAACTGTTTTTT.

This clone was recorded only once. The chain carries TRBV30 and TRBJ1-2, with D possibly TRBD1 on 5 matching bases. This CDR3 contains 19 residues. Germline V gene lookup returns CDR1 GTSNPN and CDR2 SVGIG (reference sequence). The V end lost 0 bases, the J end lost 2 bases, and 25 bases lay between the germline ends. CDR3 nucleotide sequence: TGTGCCTGGAGTGTAACTGGCCTGGGACTCCAAAATCCCAACTATGGCTACACCTTC. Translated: CAWSVTGLGLQNPNYGYTF.

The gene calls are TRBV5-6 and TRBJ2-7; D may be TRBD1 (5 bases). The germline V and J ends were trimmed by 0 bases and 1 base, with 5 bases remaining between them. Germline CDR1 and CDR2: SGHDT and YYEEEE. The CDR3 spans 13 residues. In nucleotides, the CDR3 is TGTGCCAGCAGCTTGGACAGGTCCTACGAGCAGTACTTC. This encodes CASSLDRSYEQYF.

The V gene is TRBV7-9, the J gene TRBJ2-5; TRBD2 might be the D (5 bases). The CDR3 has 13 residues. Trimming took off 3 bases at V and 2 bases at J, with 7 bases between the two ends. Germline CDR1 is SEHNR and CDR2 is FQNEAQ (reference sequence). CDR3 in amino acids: CASSFPGQETQYF. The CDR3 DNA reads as TGTGCCAGCAGCTTCCCGGGGCAAGAGACCCAGTACTTC.

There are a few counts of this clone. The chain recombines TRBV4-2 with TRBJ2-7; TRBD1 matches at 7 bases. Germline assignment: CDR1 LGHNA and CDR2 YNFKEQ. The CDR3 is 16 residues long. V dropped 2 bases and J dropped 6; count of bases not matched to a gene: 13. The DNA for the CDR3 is TGTGCCAGCAGCCAAAATACAGGGGAAGGATCTGCCGAGCAGTACTTC. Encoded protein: CASSQNTGEGSAEQYF.

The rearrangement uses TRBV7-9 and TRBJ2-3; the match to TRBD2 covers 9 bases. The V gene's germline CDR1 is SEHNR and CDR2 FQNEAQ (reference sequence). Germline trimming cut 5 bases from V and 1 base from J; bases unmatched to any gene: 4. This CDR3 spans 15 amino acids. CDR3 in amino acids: CASSVTSGRTDTQYF. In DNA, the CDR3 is TGTGCCAGCAGCGTAACTAGCGGGCGCACAGATACGCAGTATTTT. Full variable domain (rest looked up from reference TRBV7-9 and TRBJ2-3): DTGVSQNPRHKITKRGQNVTFRCDPISEHNRLYWYRQTLGQGPEFLTYFQNEAQLEKSRLLSDRFSAERPKGSFSTLEIQRTEQGDSAMYLCASSVTSGRTDTQYFGPGTRLTVL.

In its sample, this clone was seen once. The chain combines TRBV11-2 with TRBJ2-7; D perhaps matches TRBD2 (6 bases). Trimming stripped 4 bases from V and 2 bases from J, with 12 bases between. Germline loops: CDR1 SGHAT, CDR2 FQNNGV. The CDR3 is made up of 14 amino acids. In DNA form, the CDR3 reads TGTGCCAGCAGCTGGGGGTCGGGGGCCTACGAGCAGTACTTC. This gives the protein CASSWGSGAYEQYF.

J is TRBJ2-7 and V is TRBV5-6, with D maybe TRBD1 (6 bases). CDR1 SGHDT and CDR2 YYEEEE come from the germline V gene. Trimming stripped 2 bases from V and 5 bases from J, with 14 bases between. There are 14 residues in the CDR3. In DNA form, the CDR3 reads TGTGCCAGCAGCTTATCCGACAGGCGACACGAGCAGTACTTC. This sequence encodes CASSLSDRRHEQYF.

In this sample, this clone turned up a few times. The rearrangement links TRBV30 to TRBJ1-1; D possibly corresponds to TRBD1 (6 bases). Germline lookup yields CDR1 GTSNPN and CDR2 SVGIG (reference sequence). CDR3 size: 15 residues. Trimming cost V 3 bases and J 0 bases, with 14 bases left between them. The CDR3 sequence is CAWRSQGSMNTEAFF. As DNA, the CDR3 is TGTGCCTGGAGATCTCAGGGGTCGATGAACACTGAAGCTTTCTTT. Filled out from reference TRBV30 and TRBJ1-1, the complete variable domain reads SQTIHQWPATLVQPVGSPLSLECTVEGTSNPNLYWYRQAAGRGLQLLFYSVGIGQISSEVPQNLSASRPQDRQFILSSKKLLLSDSGFYLCAWRSQGSMNTEAFFGQGTRLTVV.

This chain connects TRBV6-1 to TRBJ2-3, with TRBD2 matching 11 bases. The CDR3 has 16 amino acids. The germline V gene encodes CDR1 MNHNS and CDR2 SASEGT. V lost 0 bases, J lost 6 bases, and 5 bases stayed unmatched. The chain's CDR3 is CASSEAGASGRDTQYF. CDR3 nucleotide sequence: TGTGCCAGCAGTGAAGCGGGGGCTAGCGGGAGGGATACGCAGTATTTT.

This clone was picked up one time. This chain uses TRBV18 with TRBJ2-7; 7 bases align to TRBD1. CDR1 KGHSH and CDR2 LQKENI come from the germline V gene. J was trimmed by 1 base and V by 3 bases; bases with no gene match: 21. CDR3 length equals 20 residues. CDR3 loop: CASSPLNRDRAPYPSYEQYF. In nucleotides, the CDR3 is TGTGCCAGCTCACCGCTCAACCGGGACAGAGCACCTTATCCATCCTACGAGCAGTACTTC.

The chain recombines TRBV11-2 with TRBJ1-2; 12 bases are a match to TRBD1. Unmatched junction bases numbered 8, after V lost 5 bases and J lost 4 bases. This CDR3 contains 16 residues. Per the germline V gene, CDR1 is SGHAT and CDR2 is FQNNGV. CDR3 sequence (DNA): TGTGCCAGCAGCCCAGGGACAGGGGGCTTGGGCTATGGCTACACCTTC. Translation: CASSPGTGGLGYGYTF.

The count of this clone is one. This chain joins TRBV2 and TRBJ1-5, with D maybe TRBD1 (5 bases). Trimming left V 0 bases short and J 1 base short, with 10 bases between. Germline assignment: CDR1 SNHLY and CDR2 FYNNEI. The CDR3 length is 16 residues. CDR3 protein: CASSEAGQGSNQPQHF. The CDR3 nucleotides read TGTGCCAGCAGTGAAGCAGGGCAGGGAAGCAATCAGCCCCAGCATTTT.